This T cell receptor beta chain comes out of a study of control samples from healthy donors and cancer patients. Germline loops: CDR1 SQVTM, CDR2 ANQGSEA. There are 15 residues in the CDR3. J gave up 2 bases and V 6 bases, and 9 bases lay outside the gene matches. Some clones are missing from TCRdb's copy, which holds only in-frame ones; the method was immunoSEQ multiplex PCR. The sample lists around 140,000 clones; just under 90% were seen once. Sequenced material: PBMCs. The receptor comes from a man between 50 and 59 years old with head and neck cancer. The chain employs TRBV29-1 and TRBJ2-3; TRBD2 matches 9 bases. This CDR3 is CSVSGLAGHTDTQYF. The CDR3 nucleotides read TGCAGCGTCTCAGGGCTAGCGGGACACACAGATACGCAGTATTTT.